Listed here are 27 T cell receptor beta chains from one sample, sequenced in a study of beta chain features in type 1 diabetes. As every portion of the isolated RNA was reverse transcribed, the sequencing read expressed TCRB transcripts. TCRdb's copy holds only in-frame clones and misses some; the assay was immunoSEQ multiplex PCR. The sample carries about 160,000 clones, roughly 8% recorded once. These TCRs' antigens remain unknown. Findings and limits, study-wide: TCRB CDR3s from Type 1 diabetes patients were moderately but significantly shorter in all four CD4+ subsets.

Material: central memory CD4+ T cells from blood. The receptors were gathered from a man aged 18 to 29 with type 1 diabetes.

This clone was seen only a few times. V usage is TRBV29-1 and J usage is TRBJ2-5; TRBD1 agrees at 10 bases. The tail of the sequence fits TRBJ2-7 better, so the J call may be wrong. Germline loops: CDR1 SQVTM, CDR2 ANQGSEA. CDR3 length: 13 residues. CDR3 sequence: CSVDGTGAYEQYF. CDR3 nucleotide sequence: TGCAGCGTTGATGGGACAGGGGCCTACGAGCAGTACTTC.

In this sample, this clone turned up a few times. The rearrangement links TRBV9 to TRBJ2-5; TRBD1 matches at 7 bases. The V and J ends lost 4 bases and 8 bases, in that order; junction bases with no gene match: 11. Per the germline V gene, CDR1 is SGDLS and CDR2 is YYNGEE. The CDR3 loop spans 14 amino acids. In DNA form, the CDR3 reads TGTGCCAGCAGCCCGATGTCCCGGGACAGTACCCAGTACTTC. This sequence encodes CASSPMSRDSTQYF.

The chain joins TRBV30 to TRBJ1-1, with unresolved D. The CDR3 consists of 12 residues. V was pared by 3 bases and J by 4 bases, with 9 bases between. Per germline, CDR1 GTSNPN and CDR2 SVGIG (reference sequence). CDR3 DNA: TGTGCCTGGAGCTATTATTTCACTGAAGCTTTCTTT. This sequence encodes CAWSYYFTEAFF.

There are a few counts of this clone. This chain uses TRBV28 with TRBJ2-2, with 7 bases lining up with TRBD1. This CDR3 has 15 amino acids. The J segment lost 2 bases and the V segment lost 5 bases, leaving 5 bases of the junction unmatched. Germline assignment: CDR1 MDHEN and CDR2 SYDVKM. The DNA of the CDR3 is TGTGCCAGCAGTCGGACAGGATCTAACACCGGGGAGCTGTTTTTT. This translates into CASSRTGSNTGELFF.

The chain employs TRBV5-1 and TRBJ2-1; unclear D gene. Trimming cost V 3 bases and J 7 bases, with 11 bases left between them. This CDR3 contains 13 residues. The V gene's germline CDR1 is SGHRS and CDR2 YFSETQ. The CDR3 loop reads CASSWAALNEQFF. The CDR3 DNA reads TGCGCCAGCAGCTGGGCAGCTCTAAATGAGCAGTTCTTC.

This clone was detected only a few times. The chain employs TRBV28 and TRBJ1-2; D remains unclear. V lost 7 bases to trimming and J lost 4 bases, with 19 bases between them. Looked up from germline, CDR1 is MDHEN and CDR2 is SYDVKM. CDR3 length: 15 amino acids. The CDR3 bases are TGTGCCAGCATCCCGGGGTTAGAATATGGCTATGGCTACACCTTC. Protein sequence: CASIPGLEYGYGYTF.

This clone was detected a few times. The chain uses TRBV30 and TRBJ2-5; 10 bases fit TRBD1. CDR1 is GTSNPN and CDR2 is SVGIG in the germline V gene (reference sequence). V gave up 4 bases and J gave up 4 bases; unmatched junction bases: 12. The CDR3 has 16 residues. CDR3 DNA: TGTGCCTGGACTCTAGGACAGGGGGGAATTGGAGAGACCCAGTACTTC. Its protein is CAWTLGQGGIGETQYF.

This clone was found a few times. The V gene is TRBV13, the J gene TRBJ2-7, with 7 bases identical to TRBD2. The germline V gene encodes CDR1 PRHDT and CDR2 FYEKMQ (reference sequence). V was clipped by 1 base and J by 6 bases; unmatched bases: 6. The CDR3 consists of 14 residues. CDR3 region: CASSLVASGGEQYF. The CDR3 nucleotides read TGTGCCAGCAGCTTAGTGGCTAGCGGTGGCGAGCAGTACTTC.

The chain combines TRBV5-1 with TRBJ2-5, with TRBD1 matching 7 bases. This CDR3 region has 13 residues. Germline CDR1 is SGHRS and CDR2 is YFSETQ. V was clipped by 4 bases and J by 3 bases; unmatched bases: 3. The CDR3 protein is CASSTGTEETQYF. The CDR3 DNA reads as TGCGCCAGCAGCACCGGGACAGAAGAGACCCAGTACTTC. The full variable domain, rest sourced from reference TRBV5-1 and TRBJ2-5, is KAGVTQTPRYLIKTRGQQVTLSCSPISGHRSVSWYQQTPGQGLQFLFEYFSETQRNKGNFPGRFSGRQFSNSRSEMNVSTLELGDSALYLCASSTGTEETQYFGPGTRLLVL.

The genes are TRBV2 and TRBJ1-4; 7 bases align to TRBD1. The length of the CDR3 is 14 residues. Germline CDR1 is SNHLY and CDR2 is FYNNEI. Losses at the gene ends were 2 bases for V and 8 bases for J; bases not matched to a gene: 5. In nucleotides, the CDR3 is TGTGCCAGCAGTGAACGACAGGGCGGGGAAAAACTGTTTTTT. Translating gives CASSERQGGEKLFF.

The sample holds a few counts of this clone. The V call is TRBV30, the J call TRBJ2-4, with TRBD2 matching over 7 bases. The germline V gene has CDR1 GTSNPN and CDR2 SVGIG (reference sequence). V shed 4 bases, J shed 3 bases, and the junction held 9 bases outside the gene matches. There are 15 residues in the CDR3. The CDR3 region is CAWNGRASGKNIQYF. The CDR3 DNA follows: TGTGCCTGGAATGGGAGGGCGAGCGGCAAAAACATTCAGTACTTC.

This clone was detected only a few times. The J gene is TRBJ2-3, the V gene TRBV6-1; D remains unclear. The germline gives CDR1 MNHNS, CDR2 SASEGT. The CDR3 is 12 residues long. The chain's CDR3 is CMPLGSGDTQYF. The DNA for the CDR3 is TGTATGCCGTTAGGCTCAGGAGATACGCAGTATTTT.

The V call is TRBV11-2, the J call TRBJ2-3; 16 positions agree with TRBD2. Per the germline V gene, CDR1 is SGHAT and CDR2 is FQNNGV. Trimming removed 5 bases from V and 5 bases from J; junction bases left unmatched: 7. The CDR3 sequence is 17 residues long. The CDR3 bases are TGTGCCAGCAGCCAGGGGACTAGCGGGGGGGCGATAGATACGCAGTATTTT. Translating gives CASSQGTSGGAIDTQYF.

A few counts support this clone. The chain carries TRBV7-2 and TRBJ1-6; 8 nucleotides match TRBD1. Germline V gene sequence: CDR1 SGHTA, CDR2 FQGNSA. J was trimmed by 7 bases and V by 0 bases; bases with no gene match: 8. The CDR3 consists of 17 residues. The DNA of the CDR3 is TGTGCCAGCAGCTTAGCGCGGACAGGGTTGCGGAATTCACCCCTCCACTTT. Translating it yields CASSLARTGLRNSPLHF.

In its sample, this clone was seen a few times. The J gene is TRBJ1-1, the V gene TRBV9, with TRBD1 identical over 8 bases. V shed 4 bases, J shed 6 bases, and the junction held 5 bases outside the gene matches. The CDR3 is 13 amino acids. The germline V gene encodes CDR1 SGDLS and CDR2 YYNGEE. The CDR3 reads CASSTRTGSEAFF. In DNA, the CDR3 is TGTGCCAGCAGCACGCGGACAGGGTCTGAAGCTTTCTTT. Looking up the rest from reference TRBV9 and TRBJ1-1 gives the full variable domain: DSGVTQTPKHLITATGQRVTLRCSPRSGDLSVYWYQQSLDQGLQFLIQYYNGEERAKGNILERFSAQQFPDLHSELNLSSLELGDSALYFCASSTRTGSEAFFGQGTRLTVV.

The chain uses TRBV2 and TRBJ2-5, with 7 bases aligning to TRBD2. The ends lost 6 bases at V and 4 bases at J; junction bases unmatched: 11. CDR3 size: 15 residues. From germline, CDR1 is SNHLY and CDR2 FYNNEI. CDR3 coding DNA: TGTGCCAGCAGGCCCCGGGTCGGGGAGGGAGAGACCCAGTACTTC. Amino acid sequence: CASRPRVGEGETQYF.

The chain couples TRBV11-3 to TRBJ1-1; weak D call: TRBD1 (5 bases). Germline lookup yields CDR1 SGHNT and CDR2 YENEEA. V was cut by 3 bases and J by 7 bases, with 12 bases left in between. This CDR3 is built from 13 residues. CDR3: CASSFGGASEAFF. CDR3 in DNA: TGTGCCAGCAGCTTCGGAGGGGCCAGTGAAGCTTTCTTT.

The chain uses TRBV10-3 and TRBJ2-7; 10 bases are shared with TRBD1. Germline CDR1 is ENHRY and CDR2 is SYGVKD. The CDR3 extends over 13 amino acids. Unmatched junction bases numbered 4, after V lost 6 bases and J lost 5 bases. In DNA form, the CDR3 reads TGTGCCATCAGGGCGACAGGGGGCCACGAGCAGTACTTC. It translates to CAIRATGGHEQYF.

This clone was seen only a few times. The chain uses TRBV7-8 and TRBJ2-1; 9 nucleotides line up with TRBD2. The germline gives CDR1 SGHVS, CDR2 FQNEAQ. J lost 12 bases, V lost 5 bases, and 8 bases had no gene match. The CDR3 totals 13 residues. CDR3 region: CASSPIAGEMQFF. The CDR3 DNA follows: TGTGCCAGCAGCCCTATAGCGGGAGAGATGCAGTTCTTC.

This chain connects TRBV11-2 to TRBJ2-5; 11 bases line up with TRBD2. Trimming removed 6 bases from V and 0 bases from J; junction bases left unmatched: 3. CDR1 is SGHAT, CDR2 FQNNGV, per germline. The CDR3 length is 15 residues. The CDR3 coding sequence is TGTGCCAGCAGACCGGGACTAGCGGACCAAGAGACCCAGTACTTC. Translation: CASRPGLADQETQYF. The whole variable domain, remainder taken from reference TRBV11-2 and TRBJ2-5, is EAGVAQSPRYKIIEKRQSVAFWCNPISGHATLYWYQQILGQGPKLLIQFQNNGVVDDSQLPKDRFSAERLKGVDSTLKIQPAKLEDSAVYLCASRPGLADQETQYFGPGTRLLVL.

This clone was observed a handful of times. This rearrangement joins TRBV11-2 to TRBJ2-3; 13 nucleotides line up with TRBD2. The CDR3 has 16 residues. CDR1 is SGHAT, CDR2 FQNNGV, per germline. Trimming cost V 4 bases and J 5 bases; bases outside gene matches: 6. CDR3 bases: TGTGCCAGCAGCTCCGGACTAGCGGGAGTTAGAGATACGCAGTATTTT. Its protein product is CASSSGLAGVRDTQYF.

This clone was seen only a few times. The chain employs TRBV5-6 and TRBJ2-5; TRBD2 matches at 7 bases. Germline V gene data show CDR1 as SGHDT and CDR2 as YYEEEE. The CDR3 runs to 13 residues. With V trimmed by 0 bases and J by 4 bases, 0 bases remained unmatched. The CDR3, as DNA: TGTGCCAGCAGCTTGGCGGGGGGAGAGACCCAGTACTTC. The encoded protein is CASSLAGGETQYF.

This clone came up a few times. This chain connects TRBV6-6 to TRBJ2-5; 13 bases line up with TRBD2. The ends lost 2 bases at V and 5 bases at J; junction bases unmatched: 5. This CDR3 comprises 16 residues. Germline CDR1 MNHNY, CDR2 SVGAGI (reference sequence). The CDR3 loop reads CASSYTSGRAAETQYF. The CDR3 coding sequence is TGTGCCAGCAGTTACACTAGCGGGAGGGCGGCGGAGACCCAGTACTTC.

The V gene is TRBV27, the J gene TRBJ1-1; 8 bases map to TRBD1. The V gene end was trimmed by 7 bases and the J gene end by 3 bases; junction bases not matched to a gene: 1. Germline CDR1 is MNHEY and CDR2 is SMNVEV (reference sequence). The CDR3 runs 12 residues. The CDR3 region has the DNA TGTGCCAGCAAACAGGGGGACACTGAAGCTTTCTTT. It codes for CASKQGDTEAFF.

The J gene is TRBJ2-1, the V gene TRBV11-2; TRBD2 might be the D (5 bases). Germline V lookup: CDR1 SGHAT, CDR2 FQNNGV. This CDR3 contains 13 residues. With 0 bases removed from V and 10 bases from J, the gap between germline ends came to 10 bases. In DNA form, the CDR3 reads TGTGCCAGCAGCTTAGACGACGCGGGCGAGCAGTTCTTC. Translated, it gives CASSLDDAGEQFF.

This clone has only a few counts. This CDR3 is CASSNDRSGTEAFF. CDR3 coding DNA: TGTGCCAGCTCAAATGACAGGTCTGGCACTGAAGCTTTCTTT. V gene TRBV18 combines with J gene TRBJ1-1; a possible D gene is TRBD1 (6 bases). This CDR3 has 14 amino acids. Trimming pared 5 bases from V and 4 bases from J, leaving 14 bases between. Per germline, CDR1 KGHSH and CDR2 LQKENI.

There are a few counts of this clone. This sequence joins TRBV27 and TRBJ2-7, with 10 bases identical to TRBD1. J lost 6 bases, V lost 2 bases, and 10 bases had no gene match. This CDR3 comprises 16 residues. Germline assignment: CDR1 MNHEY and CDR2 SMNVEV (reference sequence). The CDR3 nucleotides are TGTGCCAGCAGTTTACCGACAGGGGGCCAACGTTGCGAGCAGTACTTC. As protein: CASSLPTGGQRCEQYF.